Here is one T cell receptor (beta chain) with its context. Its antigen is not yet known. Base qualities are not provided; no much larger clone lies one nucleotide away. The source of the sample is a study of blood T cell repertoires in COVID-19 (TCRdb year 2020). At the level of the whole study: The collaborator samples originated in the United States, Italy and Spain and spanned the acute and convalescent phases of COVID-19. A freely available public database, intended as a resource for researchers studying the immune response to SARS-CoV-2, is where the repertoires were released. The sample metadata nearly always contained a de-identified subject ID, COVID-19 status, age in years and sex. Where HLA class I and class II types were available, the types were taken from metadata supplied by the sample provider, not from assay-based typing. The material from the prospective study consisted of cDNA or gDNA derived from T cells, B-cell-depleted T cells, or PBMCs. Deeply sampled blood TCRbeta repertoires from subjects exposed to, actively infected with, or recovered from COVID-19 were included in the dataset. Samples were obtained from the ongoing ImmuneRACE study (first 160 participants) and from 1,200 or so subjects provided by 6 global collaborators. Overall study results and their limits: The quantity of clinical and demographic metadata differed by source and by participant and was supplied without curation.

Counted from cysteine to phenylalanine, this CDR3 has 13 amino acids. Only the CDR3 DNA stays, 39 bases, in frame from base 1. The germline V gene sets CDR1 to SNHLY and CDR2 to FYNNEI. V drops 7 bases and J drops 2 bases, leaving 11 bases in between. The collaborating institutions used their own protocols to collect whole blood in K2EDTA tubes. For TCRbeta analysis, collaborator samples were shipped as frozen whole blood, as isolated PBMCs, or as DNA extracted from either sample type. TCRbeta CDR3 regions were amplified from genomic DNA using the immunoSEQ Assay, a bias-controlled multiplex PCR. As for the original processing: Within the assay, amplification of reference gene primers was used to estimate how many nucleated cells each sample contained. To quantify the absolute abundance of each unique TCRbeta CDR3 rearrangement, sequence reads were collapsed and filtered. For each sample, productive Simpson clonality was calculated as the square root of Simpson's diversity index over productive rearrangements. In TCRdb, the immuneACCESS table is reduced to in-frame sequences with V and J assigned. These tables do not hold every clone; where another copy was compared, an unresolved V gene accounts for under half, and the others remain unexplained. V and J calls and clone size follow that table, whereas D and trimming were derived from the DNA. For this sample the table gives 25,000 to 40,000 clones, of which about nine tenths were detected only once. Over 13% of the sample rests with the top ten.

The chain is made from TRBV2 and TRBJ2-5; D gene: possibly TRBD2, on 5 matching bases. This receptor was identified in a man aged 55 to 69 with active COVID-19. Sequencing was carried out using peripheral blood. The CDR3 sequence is CASTKREQETQYF. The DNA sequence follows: TGTGCCAGCACCAAACGGGAACAAGAGACCCAGTACTTC. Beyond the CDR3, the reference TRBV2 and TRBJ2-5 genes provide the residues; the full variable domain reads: EPEVTQTPSHQVTQMGQEVILRCVPISNHLYFYWYRQILGQKVEFLVSFYNNEISEKSEIFDDQFSVERPDGSNFTLKIRSTKLEDSAMYFCASTKREQETQYFGPGTRLLVL.